This T cell receptor beta chain was found in a study of blood T cell repertoires in COVID-19. Enrolment of Seattle patients took place during active infection, and they were followed longitudinally. Germline assignment: CDR1 SEHNR and CDR2 FQNEAQ (reference sequence). CDR3 length: 15 residues. Trimming cost V 5 bases and J 0 bases, with 13 bases left between them. This clone was seen more than once but under ten times. Original data processing: For nucleated cells, counts were estimated from reference gene primer amplification. Repertoires were generated with immunoSEQ multiplex PCR, while TCRdb's copy carries only in-frame clones and drops some. V and J calls and clone size are those listed in that table; D and trimming were worked out from the DNA. Of roughly 150,000 clones in the sample, about four fifths were seen once.

The rearrangement uses TRBV7-9 and TRBJ1-1; D remains unclear. This TCR was sampled from a woman older than 75 with COVID-19, enrolled during active disease. Input material: peripheral blood. DNA for the CDR3: TGTGCCAGCAGCCTAGGCGGAATCATGAACACTGAAGCTTTCTTT. Protein: CASSLGGIMNTEAFF.